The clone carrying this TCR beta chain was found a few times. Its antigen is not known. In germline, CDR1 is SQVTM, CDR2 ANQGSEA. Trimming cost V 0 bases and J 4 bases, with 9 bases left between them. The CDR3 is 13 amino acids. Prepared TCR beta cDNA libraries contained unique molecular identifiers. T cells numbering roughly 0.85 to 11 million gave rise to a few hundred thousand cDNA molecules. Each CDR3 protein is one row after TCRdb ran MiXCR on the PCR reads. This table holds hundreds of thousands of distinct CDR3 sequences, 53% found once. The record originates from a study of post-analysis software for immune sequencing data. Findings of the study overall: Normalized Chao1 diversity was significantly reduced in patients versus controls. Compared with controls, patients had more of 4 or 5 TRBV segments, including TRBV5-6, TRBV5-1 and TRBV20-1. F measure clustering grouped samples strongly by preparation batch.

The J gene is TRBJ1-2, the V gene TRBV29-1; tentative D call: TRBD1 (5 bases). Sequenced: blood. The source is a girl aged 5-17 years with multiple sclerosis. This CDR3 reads CSVEEGGTYGYTF. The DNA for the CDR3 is TGCAGCGTTGAAGAGGGGGGGACCTATGGCTACACCTTC.